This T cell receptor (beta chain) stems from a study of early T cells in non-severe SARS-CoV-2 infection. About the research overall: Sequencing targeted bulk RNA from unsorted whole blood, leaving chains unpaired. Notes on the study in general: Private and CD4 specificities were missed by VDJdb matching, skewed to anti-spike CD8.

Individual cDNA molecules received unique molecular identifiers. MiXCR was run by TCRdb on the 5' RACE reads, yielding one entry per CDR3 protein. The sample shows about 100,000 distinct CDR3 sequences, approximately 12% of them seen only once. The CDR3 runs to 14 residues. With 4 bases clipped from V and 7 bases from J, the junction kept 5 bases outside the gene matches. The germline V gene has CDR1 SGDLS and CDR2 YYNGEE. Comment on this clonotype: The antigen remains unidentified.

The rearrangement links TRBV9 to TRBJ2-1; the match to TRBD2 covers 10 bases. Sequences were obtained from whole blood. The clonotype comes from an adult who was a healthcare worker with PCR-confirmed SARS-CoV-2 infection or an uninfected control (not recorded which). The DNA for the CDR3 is TGTGCCAGCAGCATGGCTAGCGGGAGAAATGAGCAGTTCTTC. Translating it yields CASSMASGRNEQFF.